The source of this T cell receptor beta chain is a study of technical replicates of blood from several donors. Some clones are missing from TCRdb's copy, which holds only in-frame ones; the method was immunoSEQ multiplex PCR. The sample holds 13,000 to 15,000 clones, around 85% seen once. The CDR3 has 12 amino acids. The V and J ends lost 3 bases and 5 bases respectively, with 7 bases between them. Germline-derived CDR1 and CDR2 are KGHSH and LQKENI. This chain connects TRBV18 to TRBJ1-2, with a tentative D call TRBD1 (6 bases). This TCR was recovered from a human donor in good health. The sample was PBMCs. This chain's CDR3 is CASSPDSYGYTF. The CDR3 nucleotides are TGTGCCAGCTCACCGGACAGTTATGGCTACACCTTC.